This TCR beta chain is from a study of EBV T-cell therapy then PD-1 blockade in nasopharyngeal carcinoma (dated by TCRdb to 2020 to 2023). Between the V and J ends, shortened by 0 bases and 3 bases respectively, the junction contains 9 bases. Counted from cysteine to phenylalanine, this CDR3 has 14 amino acids. The read is trimmed to its CDR3 DNA, 42 bases read in frame from base 1. Taken from the germline V gene, the CDR1 and CDR2 loops are SGHDT and YYEEEE. As regards this clone: The target of this receptor is not known. There are no base qualities to consult, and no much larger clone falls within one base.

The Qiagen DNeasy Kit was used to extract genomic DNA from the sorted cells. The immunoSEQ platform was used for deep sequencing of the TCR beta chain. Per the authors' processing: The immunoSEQ Analyzer software was used to analyze the repertoire data. TCRdb provides this immuneACCESS table in a form limited to in-frame rearrangements. Some clones are lacking; in checked studies, under half of them reflect an unresolved V gene, and why the rest are absent is not known. That table furnishes V, J and clone size, whereas the DNA furnished D and trimming. The table for this sample lists about 17,000 clones; roughly 84% of them were counted only once. The top ten clonotypes cover less than 30% of the sample. The sample's treatment or condition label, in plain terms: AdE1-LMPpoly-expanded autologous EBV-specific T-cell therapy followed by anti-PD-1 nivolumab.

The rearrangement combines TRBV5-6 with TRBJ1-1, with a tentative D gene TRBD1 over 6 matching bases. The sequences come from CD8+ T cells from blood, collected at day 0 from a patient whose treatment included autologous EBV-specific T cells and nivolumab. The origin of this receptor is a man aged 35-49 years with nasopharyngeal carcinoma. The bases are TGTGCCAGCAGCTTGGACCGGACAGACACTGAAGCTTTCTTT. It codes for CASSLDRTDTEAFF.